What follows is one TCR beta chain and its context. Trimming left V 5 bases short and J 2 bases short, with 14 bases between. CDR3 size: 15 residues. Germline-derived CDR1 and CDR2 are SGHVS and FQNEAQ. Libraries were prepared by immunoSEQ multiplex PCR; TCRdb keeps only in-frame clonotypes and omits some of them. The table has about 2.1 million clones, 85% to 95% seen once. This entry comes from a study of shared clonotypes between healthy human individuals. The naive CD8 subset, CD45RO-negative cells positively selected for CCR7, excluded terminally differentiated effector memory CD45RA+ cells. The sample taken for sequencing was naive CD8+ T cells from PBMCs. This clonotype was sampled from a man aged 18 to 30 in good health. Some clones in this sample may be carry-over from other donors' samples. This rearrangement joins TRBV7-8 to TRBJ2-3; a weak D match, TRBD2 (6 bases). CDR3 bases: TGTGCCAGCAGCCGTCGGGACTCCACCACAGATACGCAGTATTTT. Translation gives CASSRRDSTTDTQYF.